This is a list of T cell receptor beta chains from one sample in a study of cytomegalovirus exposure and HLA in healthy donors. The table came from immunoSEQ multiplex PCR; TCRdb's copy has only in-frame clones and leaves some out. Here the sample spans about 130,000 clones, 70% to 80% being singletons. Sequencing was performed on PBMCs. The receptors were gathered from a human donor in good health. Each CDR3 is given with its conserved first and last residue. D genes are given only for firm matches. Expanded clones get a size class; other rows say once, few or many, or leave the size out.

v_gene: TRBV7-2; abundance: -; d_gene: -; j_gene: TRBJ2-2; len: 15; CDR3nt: TGTGCCAGCAGCTTAAACAGGGTAAACACCGGGGAGCTGTTTTTT; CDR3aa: CASSLNRVNTGELFF
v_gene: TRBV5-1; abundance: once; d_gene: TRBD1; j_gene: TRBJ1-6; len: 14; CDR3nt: TGCGCCAGCAGCTCGGGACAGAATAATTCACCCCTCCACTTT; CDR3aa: CASSSGQNNSPLHF
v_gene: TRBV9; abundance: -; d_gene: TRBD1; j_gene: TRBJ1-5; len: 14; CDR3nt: TGTGCCAGCAGCGTCGGGACAGACGGTCAGCCCCAGCATTTT; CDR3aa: CASSVGTDGQPQHF
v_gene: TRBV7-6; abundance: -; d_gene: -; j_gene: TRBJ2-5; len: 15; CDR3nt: TGTGCCAGCAGCTTACCTGGCTCAGGCCAAGAGACCCAGTACTTC; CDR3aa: CASSLPGSGQETQYF
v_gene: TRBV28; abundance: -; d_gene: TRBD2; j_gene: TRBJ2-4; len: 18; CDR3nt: TGTGCCAGCAGTTTTTTGCCTAGCGGGAGAGGGACCAAAAACATTCAGTACTTC; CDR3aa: CASSFLPSGRGTKNIQYF
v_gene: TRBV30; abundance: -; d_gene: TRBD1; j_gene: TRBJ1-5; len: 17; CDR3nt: TGTGCCTGGAGTGCCGGGACAGGGAGTTATAGCAATCAGCCCCAGCATTTT; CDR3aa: CAWSAGTGSYSNQPQHF
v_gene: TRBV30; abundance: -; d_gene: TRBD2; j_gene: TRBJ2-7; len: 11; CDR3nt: TGTGCCTCATCGGGCGGGGGGGAGCAGTACTTC; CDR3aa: CASSGGGEQYF
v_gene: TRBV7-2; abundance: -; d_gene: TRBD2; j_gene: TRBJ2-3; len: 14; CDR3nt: TGTGCCAGCAGCGGGACTAGCAGTTCCGATACGCAGTATTTT; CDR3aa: CASSGTSSSDTQYF
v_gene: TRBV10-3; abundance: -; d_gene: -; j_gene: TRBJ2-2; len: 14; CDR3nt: TGTGCCATCAGTGGACTAGGGCTGGGCGGGGAGCTGTTTTTT; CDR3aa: CAISGLGLGGELFF
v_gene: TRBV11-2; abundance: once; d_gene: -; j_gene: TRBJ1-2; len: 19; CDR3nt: TGTGCCAGCAGCTTTAATCGTGGGAGGGGGGACTACCTCAACTATGGCTACACCTTC; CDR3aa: CASSFNRGRGDYLNYGYTF
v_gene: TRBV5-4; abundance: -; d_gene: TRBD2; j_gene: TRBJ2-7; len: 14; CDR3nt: TGTGCCAGCAGCCCCGGGGGAGGGATCTACGAGCAGTACTTC; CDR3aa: CASSPGGGIYEQYF
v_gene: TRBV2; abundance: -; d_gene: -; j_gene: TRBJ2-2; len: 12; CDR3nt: TGTGCCACATATGGGGGGACCGGGGAGCTGTTTTTT; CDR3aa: CATYGGTGELFF
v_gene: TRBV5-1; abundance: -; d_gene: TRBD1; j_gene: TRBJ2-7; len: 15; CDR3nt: TGCGCCAGCAGCGTGGGTGGGACAGGGAAGAGCGAGCAGTACTTC; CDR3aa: CASSVGGTGKSEQYF
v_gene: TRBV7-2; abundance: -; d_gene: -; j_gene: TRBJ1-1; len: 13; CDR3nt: TGTGCCAGCAGCTTTGGGGGGGGCACTGAAGCTTTCTTT; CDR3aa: CASSFGGGTEAFF
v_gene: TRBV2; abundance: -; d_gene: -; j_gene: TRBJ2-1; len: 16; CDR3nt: TGTGCCAGCAGTGAAGGGGAGAGCGGGTTTTCGGATGAGCAGTTCTTC; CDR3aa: CASSEGESGFSDEQFF
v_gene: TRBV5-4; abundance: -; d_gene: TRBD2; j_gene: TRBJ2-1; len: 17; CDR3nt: TGTGCCAGCAGCTTGAGGAGAGCGGGAGGGTCCGGGGATGAGCAGTTCTTC; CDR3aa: CASSLRRAGGSGDEQFF
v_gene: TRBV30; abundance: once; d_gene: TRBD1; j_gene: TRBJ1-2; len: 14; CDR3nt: TGTGCCTGGATGCGGCAGGGGGCGCTCTATGGCTACACCTTC; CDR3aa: CAWMRQGALYGYTF
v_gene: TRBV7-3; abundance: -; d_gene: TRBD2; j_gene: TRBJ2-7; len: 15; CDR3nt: TGTGCCAGCAGCTTACTGGCGGGAGTTGGTTACGAGCAGTACTTC; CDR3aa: CASSLLAGVGYEQYF
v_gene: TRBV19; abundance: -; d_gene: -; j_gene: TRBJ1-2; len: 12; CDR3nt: TGTGCCAGTAGTATGGGCGGGGTCGGCTACACCTTC; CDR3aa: CASSMGGVGYTF
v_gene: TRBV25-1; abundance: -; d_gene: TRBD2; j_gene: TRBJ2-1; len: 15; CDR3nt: TGTGCCAGCAGTGTAAGGACTAGCGCGCACAATGAGCAGTTCTTC; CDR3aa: CASSVRTSAHNEQFF
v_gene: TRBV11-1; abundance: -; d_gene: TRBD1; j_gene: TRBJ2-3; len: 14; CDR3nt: TGTGCCAGCAGCAACGACAGGGTCCCAGATACGCAGTATTTT; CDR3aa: CASSNDRVPDTQYF
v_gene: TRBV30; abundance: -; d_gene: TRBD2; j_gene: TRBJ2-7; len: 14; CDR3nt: TGTGCCTGGAGGGTCGGGGGGGGATCCTACGAGCAGTACTTC; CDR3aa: CAWRVGGGSYEQYF
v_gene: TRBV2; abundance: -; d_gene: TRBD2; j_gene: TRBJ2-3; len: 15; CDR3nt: TGTGCCAGCAGACTAGCGGGAGTACGCACAGATACGCAGTATTTT; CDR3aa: CASRLAGVRTDTQYF
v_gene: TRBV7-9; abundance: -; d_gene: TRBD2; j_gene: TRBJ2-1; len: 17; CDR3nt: TGTGCCAGCAGCCCCAACCGGACTAGCGGGTTCTACAATGAGCAGTTCTTC; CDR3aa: CASSPNRTSGFYNEQFF
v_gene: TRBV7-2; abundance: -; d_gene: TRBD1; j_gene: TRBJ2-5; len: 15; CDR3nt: TGTGCCAGCAGCCAGGGACAGGGACCCCAAGAGACCCAGTACTTC; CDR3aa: CASSQGQGPQETQYF
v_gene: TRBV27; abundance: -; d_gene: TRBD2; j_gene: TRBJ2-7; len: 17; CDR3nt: TGTGCCAGCAGTGGACTAGCGGGAGCCGAAAACACCTACGAGCAGTACTTC; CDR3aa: CASSGLAGAENTYEQYF
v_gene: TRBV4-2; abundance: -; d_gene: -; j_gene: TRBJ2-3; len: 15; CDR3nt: TGTGCCGGCAGCCAGGGACAAGGAGACACAGATACGCAGTATTTT; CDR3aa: CAGSQGQGDTDTQYF
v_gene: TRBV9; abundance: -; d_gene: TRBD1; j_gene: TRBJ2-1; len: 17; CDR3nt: TGTGCCAGCAGCGGGATGAGGACAGGGAAGTCCTACAATGAGCAGTTCTTC; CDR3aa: CASSGMRTGKSYNEQFF
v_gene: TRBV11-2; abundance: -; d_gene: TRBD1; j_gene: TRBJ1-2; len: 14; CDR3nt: TGTGCCAGCAGCTTATCGGGACAGGGGGATGGCTACACCTTC; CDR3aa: CASSLSGQGDGYTF
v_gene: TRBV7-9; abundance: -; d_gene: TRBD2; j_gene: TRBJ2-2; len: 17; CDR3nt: TGTGCCAGCAGCCTCGGACTAGCGGGAGCTAACACCGGGGAGCTGTTTTTT; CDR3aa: CASSLGLAGANTGELFF
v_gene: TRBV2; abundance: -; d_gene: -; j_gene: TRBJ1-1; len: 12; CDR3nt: TGTGCCGGACACCGGGCCCCCGCCCAGGCTTTCTTT; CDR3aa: CAGHRAPAQAFF
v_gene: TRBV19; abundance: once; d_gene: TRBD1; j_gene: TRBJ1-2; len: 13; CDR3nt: TGTGCCAGTACCTTTGGACAGGCCTTGGGCTACACCTTC; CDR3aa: CASTFGQALGYTF
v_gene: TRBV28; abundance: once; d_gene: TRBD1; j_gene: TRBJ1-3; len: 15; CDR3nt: TGTGCCAGCAGTTCCGGGGACAGGGTGCCGACCACCATATATTTT; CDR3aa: CASSSGDRVPTTIYF
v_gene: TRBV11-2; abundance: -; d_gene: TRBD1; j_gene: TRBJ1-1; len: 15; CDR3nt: TGTGCCAGCAGCGCTCGGACAGGGGGAGGCACTGAAGCTTTCTTT; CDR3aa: CASSARTGGGTEAFF
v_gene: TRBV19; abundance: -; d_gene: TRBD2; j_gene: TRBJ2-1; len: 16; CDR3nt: TGTGCCAGTAGTGGGGCTAGCGGGAGCTCATACAATGAGCAGTTCTTC; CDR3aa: CASSGASGSSYNEQFF
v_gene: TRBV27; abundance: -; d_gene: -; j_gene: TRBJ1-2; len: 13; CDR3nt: TGTGCCAGCAGTTTATCTGCAGCGGGAGGCTACACCTTC; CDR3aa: CASSLSAAGGYTF
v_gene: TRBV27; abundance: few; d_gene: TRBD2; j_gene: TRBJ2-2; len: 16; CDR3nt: TGTGCCAGCAGTCCTGGGACTAGCGGAAACACCGGGGAGCTGTTTTTT; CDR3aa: CASSPGTSGNTGELFF
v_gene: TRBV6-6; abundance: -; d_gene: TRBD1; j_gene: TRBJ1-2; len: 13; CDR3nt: TGTGCCAGCAGTGTGACAGGGTTGGATGGCTACACCTTC; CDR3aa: CASSVTGLDGYTF
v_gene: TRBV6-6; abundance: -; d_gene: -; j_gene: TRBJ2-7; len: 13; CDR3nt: TGTGCCAGCGCGGGGCTGCAACACTACGAGCAGTACTTC; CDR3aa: CASAGLQHYEQYF
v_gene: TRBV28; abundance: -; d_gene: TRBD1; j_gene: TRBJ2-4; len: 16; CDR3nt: TGTGCCAGCAGTACTCGTCACAGGGGACCTAAAAACATTCAGTACTTC; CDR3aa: CASSTRHRGPKNIQYF